This T cell receptor (beta chain) appears in the sequencing data of a study of blood T cell repertoires in COVID-19. Authors' data handling: Nucleated cell number was recorded as an estimate derived from reference gene primer amplification. The protocol was immunoSEQ multiplex PCR, while the TCRdb copy is restricted to in-frame clones and leaves out a portion. The V and J calls and the clone size are those of that table, but D and trimming were determined from the DNA. Of around 93,000 clones in the sample, about 90% are singletons; the top ten hold around 10%. Germline loops: CDR1 SGHTS, CDR2 YDEGEE. This CDR3 has 13 residues. V lost 1 base and J 5 bases, leaving 9 bases between the germline ends.

The chain couples TRBV5-8 to TRBJ2-5; the D gene is possibly TRBD1 (5 bases). Material: peripheral blood. The clonotype comes from an elderly man with acute or convalescent COVID-19. The CDR3, as DNA: TGTGCCAGCAGCTTGATGGGGCGGGAGACCCAGTACTTC. Its translation is CASSLMGRETQYF.